This T cell receptor beta chain comes out of a study of CXCR3-negative and CXCR3-positive naive CD8 T cells. At 300,000 to 350,000 cells each, triplicate sorts were carried out for each CD8+ T cell subset. Naive CD8+ T cells were CD45RO-CCR7+CD27+CD95-. Worth noting for this clonotype: Its antigen remains unknown.

Each TRB cDNA library was prepared by 5' RACE (with UMI labels). After re-calling the 5' RACE reads, TCRdb lists one entry per CDR3 protein, DNA absent. This listing includes 150,000 or so distinct CDR3 sequences. Germline assignment: CDR1 DFQATT and CDR2 SNEGSKA (reference sequence). This CDR3 is 13 amino acids long. Regarding the study as a whole: Both naive subsets showed comparably high diversity, and memory CD8+ cells showed much lower diversity. Higher TRB CDR3 hydrophobicity marked CXCR3-positive naive cells relative to CXCR3-negative naive cells. TRBV-TRBJ usage was alike in naive CXCR3-negative and CXCR3-positive cells but differed in memory cells.

The rearrangement uses TRBV20-1 and TRBJ2-1; without DNA, the TCRdb call of TRBD1 cannot be checked. The clonotype was recovered from a human donor in good health. Some clones in this sample may be carry-over from other donors' samples. Specimen: naive CXCR3+ CD8+ T cells from blood. Subset indicated: CD45RO-CCR7+CD27+CD95- naive CD8+ T cells expressing CXCR3 (TNR3+). The CDR3: CSASSGSYNEQFF.